The clone carrying this T cell receptor beta chain was found many times. The antigen remains unidentified. This record belongs to a study of T cells in Graves' hyperthyroidism and ophthalmopathy. Authors of the study amplified TCR beta CDR3 regions from RNA transcripts. When the TCR CDR3 underwent first-round RT-PCR, the HTBI primer set was used. TCRdb analysed the multiplex PCR reads with MiXCR anew, one entry per CDR3 protein. The sample consists of approximately 400,000 distinct CDR3 sequences, approximately 18% of them appearing once. General study points: From stable hyperthyroidism, ophthalmopathy was separated by a 13 V-J model. Progression to ophthalmopathy was predicted a median of approximately 6.4 months early. In blood, most of the thyroid clonotypes expanded above 0.001 were also present.

Based on clinical symptoms, serum thyroxine and TRAb, thyroid ultrasound and orbital computed tomography, diagnoses were reached. This CDR3 is 13 amino acids long. The V end was cut by 2 bases, the J end by 3 bases, with 9 bases between. Germline V gene data show CDR1 as SQVTM and CDR2 as ANQGSEA. V gene TRBV29-1 combines with J gene TRBJ2-3, with unresolved D. This receptor was identified in a man between 18 and 29 years old with Graves' ophthalmopathy. Material: blood. The CDR3 loop is CSVEPLRTDTQYF. CDR3 bases: TGCAGCGTTGAACCCCTGCGGACAGATACGCAGTATTTT.